The rows below give T cell receptor beta chains drawn from one sample of a study of CD8 T cells in Susac syndrome. TCRdb re-called the immunoSEQ multiplex PCR reads through MiXCR, storing one row per CDR3 protein. The sample carries more than 150,000 distinct CDR3 sequences, about 94% recorded once. Input material: CD4+ T cells from PBMCs. The receptors derive from a human donor in good health. Both conserved end residues are part of each CDR3. Each record gives: D gene, clone size, J gene, V gene, CDR3 DNA, CDR3 protein. D genes are given only for firm matches. Clone size is stated in some rows and not others, as once, few, many or a class when expanded.

TRBD1,-,TRBJ1-6,TRBV27,TGTGCCAGCAGCCAGGGGGGATATTCACCCCTCCACTTT,CASSQGGYSPLHF
-,-,TRBJ1-1,TRBV3-1,TGTGCCAGCAGCCAAGAGACAGTGAACACTGAAGCTTTCTTT,CASSQETVNTEAFF
TRBD1,-,TRBJ1-5,TRBV23-1,TGCGCCAGTCCTCCAGAACAGGGGGCGGATCAGCCCCAGCATTTT,CASPPEQGADQPQHF
TRBD1,-,TRBJ2-3,TRBV29-1,TGCAGCGTTGGGGGACAGGGGGCGAGCACAGATACGCAGTATTTT,CSVGGQGASTDTQYF
TRBD2,-,TRBJ2-5,TRBV29-1,TGCAGCGTTACAGGTAGCGGGCGACAAGAGACCCAGTACTTC,CSVTGSGRQETQYF
-,-,TRBJ2-3,TRBV2,TGTGCCAGCAGTGAACCGGACCACACAGATACGCAGTATTTT,CASSEPDHTDTQYF
-,-,TRBJ2-3,TRBV5-4,TGTGCCAGCAGCTATGGAACGGGTCGGGGCCCAGATACGCAGTATTTT,CASSYGTGRGPDTQYF
-,-,TRBJ2-2,TRBV4-3,TGCGCCAGCAGCCAAGTTGGCAGGGTTACCGGGGAGCTGTTTTTT,CASSQVGRVTGELFF
-,-,TRBJ2-7,TRBV20-1,TGCAGTGCTACAAGGCCCTCAGGGTCCCACGAGCAGTACTTC,CSATRPSGSHEQYF
-,-,TRBJ1-1,TRBV3-1,TGTGCCAGCAGCCAAGACCCGGGGACCACTGAAGCTTTCTTT,CASSQDPGTTEAFF
-,-,TRBJ1-1,TRBV3-1,TGTGCCAGCAGCCAACCCGGGAAGAACACTGAAGCTTTCTTT,CASSQPGKNTEAFF
-,-,TRBJ1-1,TRBV6-1,TGTGCCAGCAGCCAGATGTTAGGGTTTGTGACGACTGAAGCTTTCTTT,CASSQMLGFVTTEAFF
-,-,TRBJ2-7,TRBV2,TGTGCCAGCAGGGCTAGTGGGGCCCTCTACGAGCAGTACTTC,CASRASGALYEQYF
TRBD1,-,TRBJ1-2,TRBV7-9,TGTGCCAGCGGAACAGGGGAGGGTACTAACTATGGCTACACCTTC,CASGTGEGTNYGYTF
-,-,TRBJ2-2,TRBV5-6,TGTGCCAGCAGCCCAACTAGGACCTTCACCGGGGAGCTGTTTTTT,CASSPTRTFTGELFF
-,once,TRBJ2-7,TRBV24-1,TGTGCCACCAGTGATTTTACAGCCTACGAGCAGTACTTC,CATSDFTAYEQYF
TRBD2,-,TRBJ2-3,TRBV29-1,TGCAGCGTTGAAGGCACTAGCGGGGTAACAGATACGCAGTATTTT,CSVEGTSGVTDTQYF
-,-,TRBJ1-6,TRBV20-1,TGCAGTGCTAGGGAAACACTAGATTCACCCCTCCACTTT,CSARETLDSPLHF
TRBD1,once,TRBJ1-1,TRBV29-1,TGCAGCGTGGGAGGACAGGGGGATGAAGCTTTCTTT,CSVGGQGDEAFF
TRBD1,-,TRBJ1-5,TRBV7-2,TGTGCCAGCAGCATCTCACCTGACAGGGGTCAGCCCCAGCATTTT,CASSISPDRGQPQHF
-,few,TRBJ2-7,TRBV21-1,TGTGCCAGCAGCCGCCGGCCCTACGAGCAGTACTTC,CASSRRPYEQYF
-,-,TRBJ2-3,TRBV28,TGTGCCAGCCGCCTAGGGACTAGCACAGATACGCAGTATTTT,CASRLGTSTDTQYF
-,-,TRBJ1-1,TRBV29-1,TGCAGCGTTGAGGGGGGCGGCACTGAAGCTTTCTTT,CSVEGGGTEAFF